This T cell receptor beta chain derives from a study of cytomegalovirus exposure and HLA in healthy donors. With regard to this clone: The antigen remains unidentified.

Primers included in the PCR were 60 Vbeta and 13 Jbeta primers. Authors' data handling: About 12 million of some 80 million unique TCR beta chains were shared, per a later count. Using immunoSEQ multiplex PCR, the repertoire was profiled, and TCRdb retains in-frame clones only, with some absent. V, J and clone size are those of that table, while D and trimming were read from the DNA. The sample lists about 110,000 clones, about 80% occurring once. Study outcomes and limitations: Serostatus for CMV was the only available immune exposure information. In vitro checks showed that a few CMV-associated chains really do target CMV antigens. Cytomegalovirus association was assigned to over 150 TCR beta chains.

Trimming cost V 5 bases and J 1 base; bases outside gene matches: 14. Germline lookup yields CDR1 KGHSH and CDR2 LQKENI. The CDR3 contains 18 residues. The chain links TRBV18 to TRBJ2-7, with TRBD2 matching over 10 bases. This receptor was obtained from a man aged 50 to 60 in good health and CMV-seropositive. Sample: PBMCs. CDR3 DNA sequence: TGTGCCAGCTCAGCTTTTAGTCTAGCGGGAGAGGCGTCCTACGAGCAGTACTTC. This translates into CASSAFSLAGEASYEQYF. Looking up the rest from reference TRBV18 and TRBJ2-7 gives the full variable domain: NAGVMQNPRHLVRRRGQEARLRCSPMKGHSHVYWYRQLPEEGLKFMVYLQKENIIDESGMPKERFSAEFPKEGPSILRIQQVVRGDSAAYFCASSAFSLAGEASYEQYFGPGTRLTVT.